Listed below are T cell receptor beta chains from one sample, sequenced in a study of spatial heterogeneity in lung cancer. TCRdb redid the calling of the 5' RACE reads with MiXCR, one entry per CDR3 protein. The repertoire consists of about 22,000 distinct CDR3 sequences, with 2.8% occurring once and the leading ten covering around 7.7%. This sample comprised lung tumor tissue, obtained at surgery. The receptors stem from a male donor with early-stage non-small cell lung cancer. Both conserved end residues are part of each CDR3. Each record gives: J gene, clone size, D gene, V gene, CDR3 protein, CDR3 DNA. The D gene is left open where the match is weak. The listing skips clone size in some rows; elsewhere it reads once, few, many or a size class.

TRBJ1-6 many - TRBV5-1 CASSRDGGNSPLHF TGCGCCAGCAGCAGGGACGGGGGGAATTCACCCCTCCACTTT
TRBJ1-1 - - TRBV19 CASSIEGTYLRAFF TGTGCCAGTAGTATAGAGGGGACCTACCTGCGGGCTTTCTTT
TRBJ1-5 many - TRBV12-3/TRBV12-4 CASSFEVTQPQHF TGTGCCAGCAGTTTCGAGGTCACTCAGCCCCAGCATTTT
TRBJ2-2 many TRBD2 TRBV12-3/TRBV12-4 CASRNPGLARTGELFF TGTGCCAGCAGGAATCCGGGACTAGCGCGAACCGGGGAGCTGTTTTTT
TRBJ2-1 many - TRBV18 CASSQIDRPDEQFF TGTGCCAGCTCACAAATCGACAGGCCCGATGAGCAGTTCTTC
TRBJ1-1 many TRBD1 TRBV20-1 CSAYRGLNTEAFF TGCAGTGCCTACAGGGGGCTGAACACTGAAGCTTTCTTT
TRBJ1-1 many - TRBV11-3 CASLRRGAHTEAFF TGTGCCAGCCTTCGTCGGGGAGCACACACTGAAGCTTTCTTT
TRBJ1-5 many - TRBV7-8 CASSLAPQPTPFQPQHF TGTGCCAGCAGCTTAGCGCCGCAACCAACCCCGTTCCAGCCCCAGCATTTT
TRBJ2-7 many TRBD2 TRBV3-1 CASSQGSGRKDEQYF TGTGCCAGCAGCCAGGGTAGCGGGCGAAAAGACGAGCAGTACTTC
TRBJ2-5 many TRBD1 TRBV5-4 CASSRGGGEKETQYF TGTGCCAGCAGCCGAGGGGGCGGCGAGAAAGAGACCCAGTACTTC
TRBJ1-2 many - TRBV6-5 CASTGGMDYGYTF TGTGCCAGCACTGGGGGTATGGACTATGGCTACACCTTC
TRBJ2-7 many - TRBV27 CASSLVFSSGPGEQYF TGTGCCAGCAGTTTAGTTTTTTCGTCCGGACCCGGCGAGCAGTACTTC
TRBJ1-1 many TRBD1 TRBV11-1 CASSSPGQGRHTEAFF TGTGCCAGCAGCTCTCCGGGACAGGGAAGGCACACTGAAGCTTTCTTT
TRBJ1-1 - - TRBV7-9 CASKPNTEAFF TGTGCCAGCAAGCCGAACACTGAAGCTTTCTTT
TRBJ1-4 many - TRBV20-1 CSARGGHNEKLFF TGCAGTGCTAGAGGAGGGCATAATGAAAAACTGTTTTTT
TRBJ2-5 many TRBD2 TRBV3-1 CASSLGTSQETQYF TGTGCCAGCAGCCTTGGGACTAGCCAAGAGACCCAGTACTTC
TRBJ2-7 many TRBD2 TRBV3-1 CASSQNSGRAYEQYF TGTGCCAGCAGCCAAAATAGCGGGAGGGCCTACGAGCAGTACTTC
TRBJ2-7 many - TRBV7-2 CASSSQYEQYF TGTGCCAGCAGCTCGCAGTACGAGCAGTACTTC
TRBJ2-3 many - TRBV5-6 CASSRGLTDTQYF TGTGCCAGCAGCCGAGGGTTAACAGATACGCAGTATTTT
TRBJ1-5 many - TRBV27 CASSLGVGVLHF TGTGCCAGCAGTTTAGGGGTGGGGGTCCTCCATTTT
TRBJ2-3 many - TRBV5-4 CASSLRGVSTDTQYF TGTGCCAGCAGCCTCCGGGGCGTTAGCACAGATACGCAGTATTTT
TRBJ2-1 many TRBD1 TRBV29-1 CSVARTGSGNEQFF TGCAGCGTTGCCAGGACAGGTTCTGGCAATGAGCAGTTCTTC